The next 27 T cell receptor beta chains were all read from a single sample in a study of beta chain features in type 1 diabetes. Reverse transcribing all isolated RNA meant expressed TCRB transcripts were sequenced. The repertoire was sequenced with immunoSEQ multiplex PCR; TCRdb's copy has only in-frame clones and lacks some. This table has approximately 140,000 clones, around 9% appearing once. Study outcomes and limitations: Shortening that was moderate but significant affected the TCRB CDR3s of Type 1 diabetes patients in all four CD4+ subsets.

Their target antigens are unknown. Sequencing input: central memory CD4+ T cells from blood. The receptor source for this set is a man younger than 40 with type 1 diabetes.

This clone was counted a few times. The chain recombines TRBV7-6 with TRBJ1-4; D might be TRBD1 (5 bases). Trimming took off 5 bases at V and 8 bases at J, with 18 bases between the two ends. The CDR3 consists of 15 residues. CDR1 and CDR2 from the germline V gene are SGHVS and FNYEAQ. In DNA form, the CDR3 reads TGTGCCAGCAGCCCATCCGGGGAGGGGTTCGAAAAACTGTTTTTT. It translates to CASSPSGEGFEKLFF.

The rearrangement links TRBV9 to TRBJ2-2; possible D gene TRBD1, 6 bases. CDR3 size: 16 residues. Germline loops: CDR1 SGDLS, CDR2 YYNGEE. The V gene lost 0 bases and the J gene lost 5 bases, with 14 bases spanning the gap. The CDR3 is CASSVAGGVGTGELFF. CDR3 DNA: TGTGCCAGCAGCGTAGCTGGGGGCGTTGGAACCGGGGAGCTGTTTTTT.

The chain uses TRBV9 and TRBJ1-2; weak D call: TRBD1 (6 bases). Germline V gene sequence: CDR1 SGDLS, CDR2 YYNGEE. There are 15 residues in the CDR3. Deletions cut 3 bases from V and 3 bases from J, with 15 bases between. As DNA, the CDR3 is TGTGCCAGCAGCGAAACAGGGTTCGGGTACTATGGCTACACCTTC. Amino acids: CASSETGFGYYGYTF.

The V gene is TRBV5-1, the J gene TRBJ2-2; D remains ambiguous. The CDR3 extends over 15 amino acids. V lost 1 base and J lost 1, with 8 bases in between. Germline values: CDR1 SGHRS, CDR2 YFSETQ. CDR3: CASSLIPENTGELFF. CDR3 coding DNA: TGCGCCAGCAGCTTGATACCAGAGAACACCGGGGAGCTGTTTTTT.

This clone was recorded a few times. The J gene is TRBJ1-1, the V gene TRBV7-9; D unresolved. The CDR3 is made up of 14 amino acids. Germline assignment: CDR1 SEHNR and CDR2 FQNEAQ (reference sequence). V was clipped by 5 bases and J by 1 base, with 11 bases between them. The CDR3 region has the DNA TGTGCCAGCAGCCTCACACAGAGGAACACTGAAGCTTTCTTT. The encoded protein is CASSLTQRNTEAFF.

This clone turned up a few times. This chain joins TRBV6-6 and TRBJ1-4; D may be TRBD1 (5 bases). CDR1 and CDR2 (germline): MNHNY, SVGAGI (reference sequence). This CDR3 is built from 12 residues. V shed 7 bases and J shed 8 bases, with 11 bases lying between them. The CDR3 DNA sequence: TGTGCCAGCACGGCGGGACGGGAAAAACTGTTTTTT. Its translation is CASTAGREKLFF.

The chain uses TRBV4-1 and TRBJ2-2, with TRBD2 matching 14 bases. The germline V gene has CDR1 MGHRA and CDR2 YSYEKL. This CDR3 region has 16 residues. Trimming took 3 bases from V and 9 from J; bases not matched to a gene: 6. The CDR3 here is CASSQGLAGVNRELFF. The CDR3 DNA follows: TGCGCCAGCAGCCAGGGACTAGCGGGGGTGAACCGGGAGCTGTTTTTT.

The CDR3 DNA reads TGCGCCAGCAGCCAAGATGGGCGGGGGGGCACAGATACGCAGTATTTT. Amino acid sequence: CASSQDGRGGTDTQYF. V usage is TRBV4-1 and J usage is TRBJ2-3; 8 bases map to TRBD2. The CDR3 covers 16 residues. V gave up 0 bases and J gave up 1 base; unmatched junction bases: 3. The germline V gene has CDR1 MGHRA and CDR2 YSYEKL.

The chain employs TRBV10-2 and TRBJ2-2; TRBD2 might be the D (5 bases). This CDR3 spans 14 amino acids. The V gene's germline CDR1 is WSHSY and CDR2 SAAADI. Deletions cut 4 bases from V and 4 bases from J, with 10 bases between. For the CDR3, the DNA is TGCGCCAGCAGTGTCCTGGGGAGCACCGGGGAGCTGTTTTTT. Translated: CASSVLGSTGELFF.

CDR3 protein: CASCQRGGLETQYF. In DNA, the CDR3 is TGTGCCTCCTGCCAGCGGGGGGGCCTAGAGACCCAGTACTTC. This chain joins TRBV10-3 and TRBJ2-5; 10 bases map to TRBD2. Germline V lookup: CDR1 ENHRY, CDR2 SYGVKD. The CDR3 has 14 amino acids. V was clipped by 11 bases and J by 4 bases; unmatched bases: 10.

This clone was detected a few times. The V call is TRBV7-2, the J call TRBJ1-2; 7 nucleotides agree with TRBD1. CDR3 length: 12 amino acids. V lost 0 bases to trimming and J lost 14 bases; unmatched junction nucleotides: 6. Germline-derived CDR1 and CDR2 are SGHTA and FQGNSA. The CDR3 here is CASSLATGPGTF. The CDR3 nucleotides read TGTGCCAGCAGCTTAGCGACAGGGCCGGGGACCTTC.

This clone was detected only a few times. The J gene is TRBJ2-7, the V gene TRBV27, with 11 bases aligning to TRBD1. V was pared by 4 bases and J by 3 bases, with 8 bases of the junction left unmatched. This CDR3 has 16 amino acids. CDR1 is MNHEY, CDR2 SMNVEV, per germline (reference sequence). CDR3 residues: CASSSTAGTGGYEQYF. The CDR3 DNA reads as TGTGCCAGCAGTTCTACCGCCGGGACAGGGGGCTACGAGCAGTACTTC.

The chain uses TRBV2 and TRBJ2-1; 8 bases match TRBD1. The CDR3 spans 15 residues. V dropped 8 bases and J dropped 4; count of bases not matched to a gene: 10. Germline assignment: CDR1 SNHLY and CDR2 FYNNEI. The CDR3 nucleotides are TGTGCCAGCGGACGGGACAGGTCCCCGTACAATGAGCAGTTCTTC. Residues: CASGRDRSPYNEQFF.

This clone appeared a few times. J is TRBJ1-2 and V is TRBV6-5; the D gene is possibly TRBD1 (6 bases). The CDR3 is 13 residues long. Trimming left V 5 bases short and J 8 bases short, with 15 bases between. Germline CDR1 and CDR2: MNHEY and SVGAGI. The CDR3 loop is CASSPDRARGYTF. CDR3 nucleotides: TGTGCCAGCAGTCCGGACAGAGCGAGGGGCTACACCTTC.

This chain uses TRBV30 with TRBJ2-3; TRBD1 agrees at 7 bases. The CDR3 is 15 residues long. The germline CDR1 and CDR2 sequences are GTSNPN and SVGIG (reference sequence). The V gene end was trimmed by 3 bases and the J gene end by 5 bases; junction bases not matched to a gene: 11. CDR3 loop: CAWRNKGAAGDTQYF. CDR3 sequence (DNA): TGTGCCTGGAGGAATAAGGGGGCTGCCGGAGATACGCAGTATTTT.

Only a few counts were recorded for this clone. This sequence joins TRBV7-9 and TRBJ1-6, with TRBD1 identical over 10 bases. There are 15 residues in the CDR3. J lost 7 bases, V lost 4 bases, and 4 bases had no gene match. CDR1 is SEHNR and CDR2 is FQNEAQ in the germline V gene (reference sequence). The CDR3 loop reads CASSSGTGDNSPLHF. CDR3 DNA sequence: TGTGCCAGCAGCTCCGGGACAGGGGACAATTCACCCCTCCACTTT.

Only a few counts were recorded for this clone. The rearrangement uses TRBV11-1 and TRBJ2-5; 8 nucleotides agree with TRBD1. V shed 5 bases and J 2 bases; nucleotides not matched to a gene: 1. The CDR3 loop spans 13 amino acids. Germline assignment: CDR1 SGHAT and CDR2 FQDESV (reference sequence). CDR3 protein: CASSHRGQETQYF. CDR3 sequence (DNA): TGTGCCAGCAGCCACAGGGGGCAAGAGACCCAGTACTTC. The full variable domain, completed using reference TRBV11-1 and TRBJ2-5, is EAEVAQSPRYKITEKSQAVAFWCDPISGHATLYWYRQILGQGPELLVQFQDESVVDDSQLPKDRFSAERLKGVDSTLKIQPAELGDSAMYLCASSHRGQETQYFGPGTRLLVL.

This clone showed up just a few times. V is TRBV4-3 and J is TRBJ2-1; possibly TRBD2 for D (5 bases). Per germline, CDR1 LGHNA and CDR2 YSLEER. The V end lost 0 bases, the J end lost 1 base, and 10 bases lay between the germline ends. The CDR3 is 16 residues long. The CDR3 is CASSQDLTRSYNEQFF. The CDR3 nucleotides read TGCGCCAGCAGCCAAGATCTTACTAGATCCTACAATGAGCAGTTCTTC.

The chain combines TRBV5-4 with TRBJ1-2, with D possibly TRBD1 on 5 matching bases. Trimming pared 2 bases from V and 4 bases from J, leaving 9 bases between. Germline CDR1 is SGHNT and CDR2 is YYREEE (reference sequence). The CDR3 is made up of 13 amino acids. Here the CDR3 reads CASSLDSIYGYTF. The CDR3 region has the DNA TGTGCCAGCAGCTTAGACAGTATCTATGGCTACACCTTC.

This clone was observed a handful of times. The CDR3 DNA follows: TGCGCCAGCAGCTGGGACAGGGTTACCGGGGAGCTGTTTTTT. This codes for CASSWDRVTGELFF. The chain carries TRBV5-1 and TRBJ2-2; 9 nucleotides match TRBD1. The CDR3 has 14 amino acids. Germline trimming cut 3 bases from V and 5 bases from J; bases unmatched to any gene: 2. CDR1 and CDR2 (germline): SGHRS, YFSETQ.

The CDR3 loop reads CASSLHNRGVYNEQFF. For the CDR3, the DNA is TGTGCCAGCAGCCTACACAACAGGGGGGTCTACAATGAGCAGTTCTTC. The chain is built from TRBV14 and TRBJ2-1; 8 nucleotides match TRBD1. This CDR3 spans 16 amino acids. V dropped 4 bases and J dropped 3; count of bases not matched to a gene: 8. Germline V gives CDR1 SGHDN, CDR2 FVKESK.

This clone was seen a handful of times. This sequence joins TRBV2 and TRBJ1-6; 8 nucleotides align to TRBD1. J gave up 8 bases and V 5 bases, and 8 bases lay outside the gene matches. Per the germline V gene, CDR1 is SNHLY and CDR2 is FYNNEI. The CDR3 runs 15 residues. In nucleotides, the CDR3 is TGTGCCAGCAGTCGACAGGGGCCTCTTCATTCACCCCTCCACTTT. It encodes CASSRQGPLHSPLHF.

The chain links TRBV29-1 to TRBJ2-3; a possible D gene is TRBD1 (6 bases). V shed 8 bases and J shed 2 bases, with 11 bases lying between them. This CDR3 is 12 amino acids long. Germline V gives CDR1 SQVTM, CDR2 ANQGSEA. The CDR3 DNA is TGCAGCCCAGGGGACGTCACAGATACGCAGTATTTT. It translates to CSPGDVTDTQYF.

The genes are TRBV4-2 and TRBJ2-2; possibly TRBD1 for D (6 bases). V was pared by 0 bases and J by 3 bases, with 11 bases between. The CDR3 totals 16 residues. Germline assignment: CDR1 LGHNA and CDR2 YNFKEQ. CDR3 protein: CASSQETGKYTGELFF. Here the CDR3 DNA reads TGTGCCAGCAGCCAAGAAACAGGGAAATACACCGGGGAGCTGTTTTTT.

The chain couples TRBV4-1 to TRBJ2-5; 7 bases are shared with TRBD2. CDR1 MGHRA and CDR2 YSYEKL come from the germline V gene. This CDR3 spans 16 amino acids. The V gene end was trimmed by 0 bases and the J gene end by 4 bases; junction bases not matched to a gene: 8. For the CDR3, the DNA is TGCGCCAGCAGCCAAGATGCGCGGCGGGGGTCAGAGACCCAGTACTTC. Amino acids: CASSQDARRGSETQYF.

To note about this clone: Relative to the germline gene, one junction end is altered; a read error may explain this. This chain joins TRBV5-4 and TRBJ2-1; 8 bases match TRBD2. Germline V lookup: CDR1 SGHNT, CDR2 YYREEE (reference sequence). The CDR3 has 15 residues. Written as DNA, the CDR3 is TGTGCCAGCAGCTTTAGCGGGGTCTCCGACAATGAGCAGTTCTTC. Amino acid sequence: CASSFSGVSDNEQFF.

This clone was picked up a small number of times. Compared with germline, one end of the junction differs, possibly owing to a read error. This chain joins TRBV5-4 and TRBJ1-2; possible D gene TRBD1, 6 bases. CDR3 size: 14 residues. Per germline, CDR1 SGHNT and CDR2 YYREEE (reference sequence). The CDR3 DNA reads TGCGCCAGCAGCCAAGATGCGGGGGGGCTTGGCTACACCTTC. Translating it yields CASSQDAGGLGYTF.